The 14 T cell receptor beta chains in this list originate from one sample, sequenced in a study of shared clonotypes between healthy human individuals. Only in-frame clones appear in the TCRdb table, and some are missing; sequencing was by immunoSEQ multiplex PCR. Of about 2.3 million clones in the sample, over 90% were seen once. Sequenced material: naive CD4+ T cells from PBMCs. The subset: CD45RA+ positively selected. The receptors were sampled from a man in his late teens or twenties in good health. Some clones in this sample may be carry-over from other donors' samples.

As regards this clone: The same CDR3 arises from other DNA sequences in this sample as well. The chain recombines TRBV25-1 with TRBJ2-1, with D tentatively TRBD2 (5 bases). Germline CDR1 is MGHDK and CDR2 is SYGVNS. The CDR3 is made up of 11 amino acids. V gave up 4 bases and J gave up 7 bases, with 5 bases separating them. The CDR3 DNA follows: TGTGCCAGCAGTGGACTAAATGAGCAGTTCTTC. This translates into CASSGLNEQFF. Full variable domain (missing parts from reference TRBV25-1 and TRBJ2-1): EADIYQTPRYLVIGTGKKITLECSQTMGHDKMYWYQQDPGMELHLIHYSYGVNSTEKGDLSSESTVSRIRTEHFPLTLESARPSHTSQYLCASSGLNEQFFGPGTRLTVL.

The V gene is TRBV28, the J gene TRBJ2-3; the match to TRBD2 covers 8 bases. Germline V gene lookup returns CDR1 MDHEN and CDR2 SYDVKM. Unmatched junction bases numbered 14, after V lost 3 bases and J lost 3 bases. The CDR3 has 18 residues. The CDR3 region has the DNA TGTGCCAGCAGTTTCTACTTAGGCGGGAGGATCAAGACAGATACGCAGTATTTT. This encodes CASSFYLGGRIKTDTQYF.

The V call is TRBV30, the J call TRBJ2-5, with 8 nucleotides matching TRBD1. Losses at the gene ends were 3 bases for V and 7 bases for J; bases not matched to a gene: 13. CDR3 length equals 15 residues. Germline values: CDR1 GTSNPN, CDR2 SVGIG (reference sequence). CDR3 protein: CAWSAGDRRFGTQYF. As DNA, the CDR3 is TGTGCCTGGAGCGCCGGGGACAGGCGATTCGGGACCCAGTACTTC.

This chain uses TRBV6-5 with TRBJ1-1; 7 bases align to TRBD1. Per germline, CDR1 MNHEY and CDR2 SVGAGI. J was trimmed by 2 bases and V by 6 bases; bases with no gene match: 9. This CDR3 spans 15 amino acids. CDR3 in amino acids: CASSRRTGVNTEAFF. As DNA, the CDR3 is TGTGCCAGCAGCCGAAGGACAGGAGTCAACACTGAAGCTTTCTTT.

The chain combines TRBV7-2 with TRBJ2-4; D may be TRBD2 (6 bases). The CDR3 totals 16 residues. From germline, CDR1 is SGHTA and CDR2 FQGNSA. Trimming removed 5 bases at V and 1 base at J, with 15 bases between. The CDR3 protein is CASSTRLERAKNIQYF. The CDR3 DNA is TGTGCCAGCAGCACCCGACTAGAACGGGCCAAAAACATTCAGTACTTC. The full variable domain, rest sourced from reference TRBV7-2 and TRBJ2-4, is GAGVSQSPSNKVTEKGKDVELRCDPISGHTALYWYRQSLGQGLEFLIYFQGNSAPDKSGLPSDRFSAERTGGSVSTLTIQRTQQEDSAVYLCASSTRLERAKNIQYFGAGTRLSVL.

This rearrangement joins TRBV6-5 to TRBJ1-1, with a weak D call TRBD1 (5 bases). Germline assignment: CDR1 MNHEY and CDR2 SVGAGI. The length of the CDR3 is 14 residues. The V end was cut by 6 bases, the J end by 2 bases, with 13 bases between. CDR3 residues: CASSPPRDNTEAFF. CDR3 DNA: TGTGCCAGCAGCCCACCCCGGGACAACACTGAAGCTTTCTTT.

This CDR3 reads CASSLAGGLDTQYF. For the CDR3, the DNA is TGCGCCAGCAGCTTGGCTGGGGGTTTAGATACGCAGTATTTT. The J gene is TRBJ2-3, the V gene TRBV5-1, with D possibly being TRBD1 or TRBD2 (5 bases each). The V gene lost 0 bases and the J gene lost 5 bases, with 10 bases spanning the gap. Germline V gene data show CDR1 as SGHRS and CDR2 as YFSETQ. The CDR3 loop spans 14 amino acids. Complete variable domain (other parts from reference TRBV5-1 and TRBJ2-3): KAGVTQTPRYLIKTRGQQVTLSCSPISGHRSVSWYQQTPGQGLQFLFEYFSETQRNKGNFPGRFSGRQFSNSRSEMNVSTLELGDSALYLCASSLAGGLDTQYFGPGTRLTVL.

The count of this clone is one. This sequence joins TRBV5-1 and TRBJ2-7; 7 bases match TRBD2. This CDR3 is 15 amino acids long. The germline gives CDR1 SGHRS, CDR2 YFSETQ. With V trimmed by 4 bases and J by 0 bases, 7 bases remained unmatched. DNA for the CDR3: TGCGCCAGCAGCCCAGCGGGACCCTACTCCTACGAGCAGTACTTC. Its protein product is CASSPAGPYSYEQYF.

The chain couples TRBV29-1 to TRBJ2-2, with D possibly matching TRBD2 (5 bases). Trimming removed 5 bases at V and 2 bases at J, with 12 bases between. Germline V gene lookup returns CDR1 SQVTM and CDR2 ANQGSEA. The CDR3 runs to 14 residues. The CDR3, as DNA: TGCAGCGTTCTTGGCGGGCTAAACACCGGGGAGCTGTTTTTT. It specifies CSVLGGLNTGELFF.

The rearrangement uses TRBV29-1 and TRBJ2-5, with TRBD1 matching over 9 bases. Unmatched junction bases numbered 8, after V lost 4 bases and J lost 5 bases. The CDR3 contains 14 residues. Germline values: CDR1 SQVTM, CDR2 ANQGSEA. The CDR3 spells CSVGAGTGRETQYF. DNA for the CDR3: TGCAGCGTTGGGGCCGGGACAGGGAGGGAGACCCAGTACTTC.

V is TRBV7-9 and J is TRBJ1-6, with D perhaps TRBD1 (6 bases). V shed 6 bases and J shed 6 bases, with 12 bases lying between them. In germline, CDR1 is SEHNR, CDR2 FQNEAQ (reference sequence). The CDR3 has 14 residues. CDR3 sequence: CASRAGTFNSPLHF. DNA for the CDR3: TGTGCCAGCAGGGCCGGGACATTTAATTCACCCCTCCACTTT.

The CDR3 DNA sequence: TGTGCCAGCAGTTACCTTTACAGTGAAAAACTGTTTTTT. Amino acids: CASSYLYSEKLFF. The genes are TRBV6-5 and TRBJ1-4; D call uncertain. V was shortened by 2 bases and J by 7 bases, with 8 bases between the two germline ends. Germline V gene lookup returns CDR1 MNHEY and CDR2 SVGAGI. The CDR3 runs to 13 residues.

V and J are TRBV6-5 and TRBJ1-1, with no clear D. V gave up 0 bases and J gave up 1 base, with 9 bases separating them. The CDR3 totals 15 residues. Per the germline V gene, CDR1 is MNHEY and CDR2 is SVGAGI. CDR3 coding DNA: TGTGCCAGCAGTTACTCAGGGTTAGGGAACACTGAAGCTTTCTTT. As protein: CASSYSGLGNTEAFF.

The J gene is TRBJ1-1, the V gene TRBV30, with D possibly being TRBD1 (5 bases). Trimming cost V 3 bases and J 1 base, with 9 bases left between them. The CDR3 runs 13 residues. The germline gives CDR1 GTSNPN, CDR2 SVGIG (reference sequence). The DNA of the CDR3 is TGTGCCTGGAGAAACAGGAGGAACACTGAAGCTTTCTTT. It encodes CAWRNRRNTEAFF.